This TCR beta chain stems from a study of blood T cell repertoires in COVID-19. The participants were between about 18 and 89 years old and came from 20 to 30 US areas. Clones were sequenced by immunoSEQ multiplex PCR, and TCRdb holds only the in-frame ones, with some missing. The sample has around 330,000 clones, around 90% seen once. Trimming removed 4 bases at V and 0 bases at J, with 4 bases between. Germline-derived CDR1 and CDR2 are MDHEN and SYDVKM. The CDR3 runs to 13 residues. Sequencing used PBMCs or T cells enriched from blood (not recorded which). This TCR was recovered from a man between 60 and 75 years old who had recovered from COVID-19. This chain connects TRBV28 to TRBJ1-5; D gene uncertain. Here the CDR3 DNA reads TGTGCCAGCAGTTCTTTTAGCAATCAGCCCCAGCATTTT. Translation: CASSSFSNQPQHF.